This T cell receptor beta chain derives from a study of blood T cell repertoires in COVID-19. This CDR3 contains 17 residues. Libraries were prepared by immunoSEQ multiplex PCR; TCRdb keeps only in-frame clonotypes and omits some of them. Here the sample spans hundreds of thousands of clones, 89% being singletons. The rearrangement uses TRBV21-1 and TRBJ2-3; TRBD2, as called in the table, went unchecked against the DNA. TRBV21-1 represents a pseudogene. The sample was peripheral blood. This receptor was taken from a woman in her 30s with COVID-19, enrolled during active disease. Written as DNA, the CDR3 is TGTGCCAGCAGCTCCCGAGGAGAGGGCCAAGGGTGTGATACGCAGTATTTT. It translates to CASSSRGEGQGCDTQYF.